Described below is a single T cell receptor beta chain sequence and its context. Its antigen is currently not known. The sample holds no much larger clone one base away, and base qualities are not on file. Other nucleotide sequences in the sample specify the same CDR3. This record comes from a study of shared clonotypes between healthy human individuals (dated by TCRdb to 2019 to 2021). About the full investigation: Two women and a few men aged 18 to 49 years were included in the cohort. For each donor, three plates each were used for CD4 naive and CD4 memory, two plates were used for CD8 naive, and one plate was used for CD8 memory. To estimate repertoire size and how much clonotypes are shared between individuals, the study performed deep sequencing of blood TCR repertoires from five healthy adults. Libraries were prepared and TCR repertoires were sequenced by different laboratories using diverse techniques, in order to increase sequencing depth and limit assay-specific biases. Between about 0.94 and 8.9 billion PBMCs per donor were obtained by leukapheresis. General conclusions and limits of the study: Pairwise subsampling led to the expectation that sequencing depth would affect the degree of clonotype sharing among donors. Higher generation probabilities were observed for clonotypes shared by all four sorted-subset donors than for non-shared clonotypes. Sharing across a few donors was observed for around 5% of naive CD4, under 4% of naive CD8, about 2.3% of memory CD4, and roughly 0.4% of memory CD8 clonotypes. Naive subsets generally had larger estimated clonotype richness than memory subsets. Because the study included a small number of donors, the genetic and exposure-history diversity represented was limited. Rarefaction of sorted-subset datasets indicated incomplete sequencing despite the large sequencing depth. Sampling was limited to blood, and TCR repertoires in tissue likely differ from TCR repertoires in blood.

Donors were healthy HIV-negative adults with no recently reported acute infections or vaccinations. Only Caucasian adults living in Nashville, Tennessee, USA were represented among the donors. CD4+ T cells were enriched through magnetic negative selection, after which naive cells were positively selected on CD45RA and the remaining negative fraction served as the memory subset. Blood was obtained by leukapheresis, after which PBMCs were separated by Ficoll-Histopaque density gradient centrifugation and cryopreserved in liquid nitrogen vapor phase. Analytical flow cytometry was used to check the purity and quantity of every magnetically sorted T cell population. Genomic DNA was isolated from every sorted fraction and measured by UV absorbance on a Nanodrop 2000c. Using the deep immunoSEQ assay, multiplex PCR amplified TCR CDR3 regions from genomic DNA. Genomic DNA extracted from each cell subset was distributed evenly over all wells of several immunoSEQ 96-well plates, and each plate served as one replicate. For sorted subsets, 200 to 250 ng genomic DNA, equal to 30,000 to 35,000 T cell genomes, was loaded into each replicate PCR. The purified libraries were quantified using a Qubit 3.0 fluorometer, sized with a Bioanalyzer 2100, and then quantified again using the KAPA Library Quantification kit. Every immunoSEQ 96-well plate was sequenced on a dedicated single-read 150-cycle Illumina NextSeq 550 flow cell. Per the authors' processing: The immunoSEQ output contained only junctional sequences without quality scores, so filtering could not match that applied to full-length reads. Sequences were annotated with PyIR, a Python wrapper for IgBLAST v1.9, and V/J genes and CDR3 were assigned using IMGT germline references. Any read was removed if the V/J assignment was weak (E-value above 1e-6), the CDR3 was missing, or the read contained stop codons, out-of-frame junctions, or ambiguous translated residues. V3J clonotypes were defined by identical inferred V gene, J gene, and CDR3 amino acid sequence. To compute the percentage overlap between repertoires, the number of shared unique clonotypes was divided by the size of the smaller repertoire. Repertoire richness was assessed with RTK rarefaction, the Chao1 estimator, and Recon v2.1 estimates of unobserved clonotypes. For all TCRbeta clonotypes obtained by the gDNA method from a few donors, generation probabilities were computed with OLGA. TCRdb provides this immuneACCESS table in a form limited to in-frame rearrangements. Some clones are lacking; in checked studies, under half of them reflect an unresolved V gene, and why the rest are absent is not known. That table is the source of V, J and clone size, and D and trimming were worked out from the DNA. This sample has some 1 million clones in its table, and roughly 80% of those were observed once. The ten largest clonotypes hold approximately 1.5% of the sample.

The sample was memory CD4+ T cells sorted from blood. Interpreted using the paper, the cell subset or site label stands for: CD45RA-negative fraction. This receptor was identified in a man between 18 and 35 years old in good health.

CDR3 reads: CASSIGDTQYF. The nucleotide sequence reads TGTGCCAGTAGTATAGGCGATACGCAGTATTTT. The V and J genes are TRBV19 and TRBJ2-3; the D gene cannot be named for sure. According to the germline V gene (reference sequence), CDR1 reads LNHDA and CDR2 reads SQIVND. V and J lose 1 base and 6 bases, and a span of 2 bases separates them. Taken from cysteine to phenylalanine, the CDR3 has 11 residues. Only the CDR3 DNA stays, 33 bases, in frame from base 1.